The 15 T cell receptor beta chains below come from one sample, sequenced in a study of blood T cell repertoires in COVID-19. Method: immunoSEQ multiplex PCR; TCRdb's copy keeps in-frame clones and lacks some. The sample includes 120,000 to 150,000 clones, 87% of them seen just once. The sequencing sample was made of peripheral blood. The receptors here all came from an elderly man with acute or convalescent COVID-19.

The chain links TRBV6-5 to TRBJ1-6; 11 bases match TRBD1. The CDR3 contains 16 residues. CDR1 is MNHEY and CDR2 is SVGAGI in the germline V gene. V lost 4 bases to trimming and J lost 8 bases; unmatched junction nucleotides: 7. The CDR3 DNA is TGTGCCAGCAGTTTAGGGACAGGGGGGACAGATTCACCCCTCCACTTT. This sequence encodes CASSLGTGGTDSPLHF.

The gene calls are TRBV13 and TRBJ1-1; TRBD1 is a possible D gene (5 bases). The CDR3 is 13 residues long. Germline CDR1 and CDR2: PRHDT and FYEKMQ (reference sequence). Trimming pared 5 bases from V and 1 base from J, leaving 8 bases between. The CDR3 region is CASSLTGNTEAFF. As DNA, the CDR3 is TGTGCCAGCAGCCTCACAGGGAACACTGAAGCTTTCTTT.

CDR3 DNA sequence: TGCGCCAGCAGCTTGGGGCCCCCCCAAGGCGGTGAGCAGTTCTTC. The encoded protein is CASSLGPPQGGEQFF. V is TRBV5-1 and J is TRBJ2-1, with D unclear. The length of the CDR3 is 15 residues. Trimming stripped 0 bases from V and 9 bases from J, with 16 bases between. Germline CDR1 is SGHRS and CDR2 is YFSETQ.

The genes are TRBV5-1 and TRBJ1-6; TRBD1 matches 7 bases. There are 14 residues in the CDR3. Germline trimming cut 2 bases from V and 5 bases from J; bases unmatched to any gene: 1. CDR1 and CDR2 from the germline V gene are SGHRS and YFSETQ. The CDR3 DNA reads TGCGCCAGCAGCTTAGGACAGGATAATTCACCCCTCCACTTT. Translation: CASSLGQDNSPLHF. The full variable domain, its missing parts supplied by reference TRBV5-1 and TRBJ1-6, is KAGVTQTPRYLIKTRGQQVTLSCSPISGHRSVSWYQQTPGQGLQFLFEYFSETQRNKGNFPGRFSGRQFSNSRSEMNVSTLELGDSALYLCASSLGQDNSPLHFGNGTRLTVT.

V usage is TRBV28 and J usage is TRBJ2-7; 9 positions match TRBD2. Trimming removed 3 bases from V and 2 bases from J; junction bases left unmatched: 5. CDR1 MDHEN and CDR2 SYDVKM come from the germline V gene. The CDR3 spans 15 residues. The CDR3 protein is CASSFFRGGAYEQYF. In nucleotides, the CDR3 is TGTGCCAGCAGTTTTTTCCGCGGGGGGGCCTACGAGCAGTACTTC.

This clone was seen only a few times. The chain joins TRBV5-4 to TRBJ2-1; 7 positions match TRBD2. Per germline, CDR1 SGHNT and CDR2 YYREEE (reference sequence). V was clipped by 3 bases and J by 0 bases; unmatched bases: 6. This CDR3 contains 16 residues. The CDR3 sequence: CASSSKAGPSYNEQFF. The CDR3 region has the DNA TGTGCCAGCAGCTCGAAAGCGGGGCCCTCCTACAATGAGCAGTTCTTC.

The chain has TRBV3-1 (or the pseudogene TRBV3-2) and TRBJ2-1; 12 bases are shared with TRBD2. After removal of 8 bases from V and 10 bases from J, the junction contained 6 bases not matched to a gene. The germline V gene has CDR1 LGHDT and CDR2 YNNKEL (reference sequence). The CDR3 totals 13 residues. CDR3 DNA sequence: TGTGCCAGCCGACTAGCGGGAGCGGTCGAGCAGTTCTTC. Protein product: CASRLAGAVEQFF.

This chain connects TRBV18 to TRBJ2-3; TRBD1 matches at 11 bases. Germline CDR1 KGHSH, CDR2 LQKENI. The CDR3 covers 15 residues. After removal of 3 bases from V and 5 bases from J, the junction contained 4 bases not matched to a gene. The CDR3 region is CASSPGQGARDTQYF. CDR3 coding DNA: TGTGCCAGCTCACCCGGACAGGGGGCGAGAGATACGCAGTATTTT.

The genes are TRBV7-8 and TRBJ2-1, with D tentatively TRBD1 (6 bases). Trimming took off 6 bases at V and 5 bases at J, with 17 bases between the two ends. The CDR3 contains 15 residues. From germline, CDR1 is SGHVS and CDR2 FQNEAQ. CDR3 region: CASRTGWILNNEQFF. CDR3 nucleotides: TGTGCCAGCAGAACAGGGTGGATCTTAAACAATGAGCAGTTCTTC.

This clone was observed a few times. This chain links TRBV21-1 with TRBJ1-6; the DNA was not compared with TRBD1, the D call given in the table. TRBV21-1 is described as a pseudogene. CDR3 length: 15 residues. In DNA form, the CDR3 reads TGTGCCAGCAGCTTCCCGACAGGGGTTTGTTCACCCCTCCACTTT. Translation gives CASSFPTGVCSPLHF.

The V and J genes are TRBV6-2 or TRBV6-3 and TRBJ1-5, with D perhaps TRBD1 (6 bases). V dropped 4 bases and J dropped 1 base, with 11 bases sitting between them. The CDR3 has 15 amino acids. CDR1 MNHEY and CDR2 SVGEGT come from the germline V gene. CDR3 coding DNA: TGTGCCAGCAGTTCACAGGGAGCGAGCAATCAGCCCCAGCATTTT. Protein sequence: CASSSQGASNQPQHF.

J is TRBJ1-3 and V is TRBV30, with D unclear. Germline assignment: CDR1 GTSNPN and CDR2 SVGIG (reference sequence). This CDR3 region has 11 residues. The CDR3 coding sequence is TGTGCTATACTAGGTGGAAACACCATATATTTT. Translated, it gives CAILGGNTIYF.

This clone was detected once. The V gene is TRBV5-1, the J gene TRBJ1-1; D may be TRBD1 (5 bases). Germline CDR1 is SGHRS and CDR2 is YFSETQ. Between the trimmed V and J ends, which lost 6 bases and 1 base, there was a span of 13 bases. This CDR3 spans 14 amino acids. The DNA for the CDR3 is TGCGCCAGCACAGCGGGGGTTTCGAACACTGAAGCTTTCTTT. Residues: CASTAGVSNTEAFF.

J is TRBJ1-2 and V is TRBV19; 9 bases line up with TRBD1. Germline CDR1 reads LNHDA; CDR2 reads SQIVND (reference sequence). V lost 3 bases, J lost 4 bases, and 12 bases stayed unmatched. The length of the CDR3 is 17 residues. CDR3 sequence reads: CASSIRDRVLNTYGYTF. In DNA, the CDR3 is TGTGCCAGTAGTATCCGGGACAGGGTACTAAATACCTATGGCTACACCTTC.

V and J are TRBV5-1 and TRBJ1-5, with 9 bases lining up with TRBD1. Germline values: CDR1 SGHRS, CDR2 YFSETQ. J gave up 7 bases and V 0 bases, and 8 bases lay outside the gene matches. The length of the CDR3 is 16 residues. The CDR3 spells CASSLAYRGLGQPQHF. The CDR3 nucleotides are TGCGCCAGCAGCTTGGCCTACAGGGGGCTTGGGCAGCCCCAGCATTTT.